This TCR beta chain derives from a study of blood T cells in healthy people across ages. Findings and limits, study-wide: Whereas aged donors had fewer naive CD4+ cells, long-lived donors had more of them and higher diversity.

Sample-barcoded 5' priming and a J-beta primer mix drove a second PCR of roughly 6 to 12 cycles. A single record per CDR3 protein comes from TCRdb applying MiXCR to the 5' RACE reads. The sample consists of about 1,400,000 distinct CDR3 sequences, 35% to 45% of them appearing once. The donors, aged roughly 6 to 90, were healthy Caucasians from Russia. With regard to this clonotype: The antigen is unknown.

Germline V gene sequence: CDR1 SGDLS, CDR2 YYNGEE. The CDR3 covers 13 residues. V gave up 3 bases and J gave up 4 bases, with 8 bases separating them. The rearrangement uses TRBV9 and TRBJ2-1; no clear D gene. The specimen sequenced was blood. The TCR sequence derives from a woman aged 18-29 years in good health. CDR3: CASSDGFYNEQFF. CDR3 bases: TGTGCCAGCAGCGACGGGTTTTACAATGAGCAGTTCTTC.